These 12 T cell receptor beta chains share one sample of origin, sequenced in a study of cytomegalovirus exposure and HLA in healthy donors. The PCR contained 60 Vbeta and 13 Jbeta primers. The data were produced by immunoSEQ multiplex PCR, yet TCRdb's version contains in-frame clones alone and is incomplete. The profile shows some 140,000 clones, around 73% of them singletons. The sample was PBMCs. These receptors were obtained from a woman aged 40 to 50 in good health and CMV-seronegative.

The rearrangement joins TRBV11-1 to TRBJ2-6; the match to TRBD1 covers 7 bases. Germline CDR1 and CDR2: SGHAT and FQDESV (reference sequence). This CDR3 is built from 17 residues. Losses at the gene ends were 5 bases for V and 4 bases for J; bases not matched to a gene: 11. The CDR3 DNA sequence: TGTGCCAGCAGCCCCCGACAGGGAACATCGGGGGCCAACGTCCTGACTTTC. This codes for CASSPRQGTSGANVLTF.

This chain connects TRBV4-2 to TRBJ2-2; 8 nucleotides align to TRBD2. J lost 4 bases, V lost 0 bases, and 10 bases had no gene match. This CDR3 has 18 residues. The germline V gene encodes CDR1 LGHNA and CDR2 YNFKEQ. CDR3 residues: CASSQDLTGGPGTGELFF. CDR3 in DNA: TGTGCCAGCAGCCAAGATCTGACGGGGGGGCCGGGCACCGGGGAGCTGTTTTTT.

The gene calls are TRBV9 and TRBJ1-4; D is undetermined. The length of the CDR3 is 14 residues. Germline V CDR1 and CDR2: SGDLS, YYNGEE. The V end was cut by 0 bases, the J end by 8 bases, with 11 bases between. The CDR3 region is CASSVEAVMEKLFF. CDR3 sequence (DNA): TGTGCCAGCAGCGTAGAGGCGGTAATGGAAAAACTGTTTTTT.

This chain joins TRBV19 and TRBJ1-2; the match to TRBD1 covers 8 bases. Germline V CDR1 and CDR2: LNHDA, SQIVND (reference sequence). The CDR3 is made up of 15 amino acids. The V segment lost 4 bases and the J segment 2 bases; nucleotides outside the gene matches: 6. CDR3 in amino acids: CASSTSGGDNYGYTF. The CDR3 coding sequence is TGTGCCAGTAGTACATCAGGGGGCGACAACTATGGCTACACCTTC.

The chain couples TRBV7-9 to TRBJ1-6, with a tentative D call TRBD1 (6 bases). The length of the CDR3 is 13 residues. The germline V gene encodes CDR1 SEHNR and CDR2 FQNEAQ (reference sequence). V gave up 5 bases and J gave up 6 bases, with 8 bases separating them. CDR3 sequence: CASSRDINSPLHF. The CDR3 DNA follows: TGTGCCAGCAGCCGGGACATTAATTCACCCCTCCACTTT.

This sequence joins TRBV4-1 and TRBJ1-4, with D possibly matching TRBD1 (6 bases). The CDR3 is 15 amino acids. V was trimmed by 1 base and J by 8 bases, leaving 14 bases between them. Germline V gene sequence: CDR1 MGHRA, CDR2 YSYEKL. The CDR3 coding sequence is TGCGCCAGCAGCCAAGCCCAGGGGATGAGCGAAAAACTGTTTTTT. Translation gives CASSQAQGMSEKLFF.

The chain is built from TRBV5-6 and TRBJ1-2, with D perhaps TRBD1 (5 bases). This CDR3 is built from 15 residues. Trimming shortened V by 0 bases and J by 2 bases, and 11 bases separated the two germline ends. Germline V gene data show CDR1 as SGHDT and CDR2 as YYEEEE. CDR3 sequence reads: CASSLVSGQNYGYTF. CDR3 sequence (DNA): TGTGCCAGCAGCTTGGTTTCCGGACAAAACTATGGCTACACCTTC.

This clone came up a few times. The chain employs TRBV15 and TRBJ1-4; unclear D gene. Trimming removed 1 base from V and 5 bases from J, with 11 bases in between. Germline values: CDR1 LNHNV, CDR2 YYDKDF (reference sequence). The CDR3 is 15 amino acids. Here the CDR3 DNA reads TGTGCCACCAGCAGAGTGGCAGGTAGAAATGAAAAACTGTTTTTT. As protein: CATSRVAGRNEKLFF.

This clone was seen just once. This chain joins TRBV9 and TRBJ2-2; the match to TRBD2 covers 9 bases. With 3 bases clipped from V and 7 bases from J, the junction kept 10 bases outside the gene matches. Germline values: CDR1 SGDLS, CDR2 YYNGEE. This CDR3 is built from 16 residues. The CDR3 region is CASSDSVAGEDGELFF. The CDR3 DNA reads TGTGCCAGCAGCGATAGTGTAGCGGGGGAGGACGGGGAGCTGTTTTTT.

V is TRBV4-1 and J is TRBJ2-7, with D possibly matching TRBD2 (6 bases). This CDR3 has 15 amino acids. CDR1 and CDR2 (germline): MGHRA, YSYEKL. V was trimmed by 0 bases and J by 0 bases, leaving 9 bases between them. The DNA of the CDR3 is TGCGCCAGCAGCCAAGATCGGGGGAACTCCTACGAGCAGTACTTC. It specifies CASSQDRGNSYEQYF.

This clone was detected once. V gene TRBV6-6 combines with J gene TRBJ1-1; 7 bases match TRBD1. The CDR3 contains 13 residues. Per the germline V gene, CDR1 is MNHNY and CDR2 is SVGAGI (reference sequence). V trimming: 7 bases; J trimming: 3 bases; junction bases outside the gene matches: 5. This CDR3 is CASTLQGYTEAFF. The CDR3 DNA sequence: TGTGCCAGCACCCTACAGGGGTACACTGAAGCTTTCTTT.

CDR3 bases: TGTGCCAGCAGCTTAGTCGGGGAAACTGAAGCTTTCTTT. Translation gives CASSLVGETEAFF. The gene calls are TRBV7-9 and TRBJ1-1; D remains unclear. The CDR3 has 13 amino acids. The germline V gene has CDR1 SEHNR and CDR2 FQNEAQ (reference sequence). Deletions cut 1 base from V and 5 bases from J, with 8 bases between. Full variable domain (remainder filled in from reference TRBV7-9 and TRBJ1-1): DTGVSQNPRHKITKRGQNVTFRCDPISEHNRLYWYRQTLGQGPEFLTYFQNEAQLEKSRLLSDRFSAERPKGSFSTLEIQRTEQGDSAMYLCASSLVGETEAFFGQGTRLTVV.